This is a list of T cell receptor beta chains from one sample in a study of blood T cell repertoires in COVID-19. Profiled with immunoSEQ multiplex PCR; TCRdb holds only in-frame clones, not every one. Of fewer than 300,000 clones in the sample, about 85% are singletons; the top ten hold 0.87%. The sequencing input was peripheral blood. Every receptor here comes from a human donor with COVID-19, enrolled during active disease. The donor label of this sample is uncertain. CDR3s include the opening cysteine and the closing phenylalanine or tryptophan. D genes are given only for firm matches. Rows give clone size only sometimes, using once, few, many, or a class for an expanded clone.

14 | TRBD1 | TRBJ1-2 | - | TRBV9 | CASSGKTGNYGYTF | TGTGCCAGCAGCGGAAAGACAGGGAACTATGGCTACACCTTC
15 | - | TRBJ1-3 | - | TRBV9 | CASSDMTGSGNTIYF | TGTGCCAGCAGCGATATGACGGGCTCTGGAAACACCATATATTTT
15 | TRBD2 | TRBJ2-2 | - | TRBV2 | CASSISGLNTGELFF | TGTGCCAGCAGCATTAGCGGGTTGAACACCGGGGAGCTGTTTTTT
13 | - | TRBJ1-5 | few | TRBV19 | CASSTSSSQPQHF | TGTGCCAGTAGCACTAGTAGTTCTCAGCCCCAGCATTTT
16 | TRBD2 | TRBJ2-4 | - | TRBV7-2 | CASSLLMTSGKNIQYF | TGTGCCAGCAGCTTACTCATGACTAGCGGGAAAAACATTCAGTACTTC
17 | - | TRBJ2-3 | once | TRBV7-8 | CASSFENPAINTDTQYF | TGTGCCAGCAGCTTTGAGAACCCCGCAATTAACACAGATACGCAGTATTTT
13 | - | TRBJ1-2 | - | TRBV19 | CASSIAGNYGYTF | TGTGCCAGTAGTATCGCGGGGAACTATGGCTACACCTTC
14 | - | TRBJ1-1 | - | TRBV29-1 | CSVWETGLNTEAFF | TGCAGCGTCTGGGAGACAGGCCTTAACACTGAAGCTTTCTTT
14 | TRBD2 | TRBJ2-1 | - | TRBV2 | CASSGGLTKDEQFF | TGTGCCAGTTCCGGGGGACTAACAAAGGATGAGCAGTTCTTC
15 | - | TRBJ2-3 | - | TRBV10-3 | CAISVEGSSTDTQYF | TGTGCCATCAGTGTGGAGGGTTCTAGCACAGATACGCAGTATTTT
13 | TRBD1 | TRBJ2-7 | - | TRBV20-1 | CSASWQGAYEQYF | TGCAGTGCTAGTTGGCAGGGGGCCTACGAGCAGTACTTC
14 | - | TRBJ2-7 | - | TRBV5-1 | CASSLGGAPYEQYF | TGCGCCAGCAGCTTAGGAGGGGCCCCCTACGAGCAGTACTTC
14 | - | TRBJ1-1 | few | TRBV7-8 | CASSTLPENTEAFF | TGTGCCAGCAGCACTCTACCCGAGAACACTGAAGCTTTCTTT
17 | TRBD1 | TRBJ1-2 | - | TRBV19 | CASHLNEWTGGPYGYTF | TGTGCCAGCCACCTAAATGAGTGGACAGGAGGACCCTATGGCTACACCTTC
13 | - | TRBJ1-5 | - | TRBV4-1 | CASSLNLDQPQHF | TGCGCCAGCAGCCTCAATCTAGATCAGCCCCAGCATTTT
14 | TRBD2 | TRBJ2-2 | - | TRBV7-3 | CASRRLAGTGELFF | TGTGCCAGCAGAAGACTAGCGGGCACCGGGGAGCTGTTTTTT
17 | TRBD1 | TRBJ1-2 | - | TRBV2 | CASSLTRTGEVYNGYTF | TGTGCCAGCAGCCTCACCCGGACAGGGGAGGTTTATAATGGCTACACCTTC
15 | - | TRBJ1-5 | once | TRBV30 | CAWSEAVGGRQPQHF | TGTGCCTGGAGTGAGGCCGTAGGGGGTCGGCAGCCCCAGCATTTT
15 | TRBD1 | TRBJ1-1 | - | TRBV11-2 | CASSLRFQGVTEAFF | TGTGCCAGCAGCTTAAGGTTCCAGGGGGTTACTGAAGCTTTCTTT
16 | - | TRBJ2-1 | - | TRBV7-9 | CASSLGAPGERNEQFF | TGTGCCAGCAGCTTAGGGGCCCCAGGGGAAAGAAATGAGCAGTTCTTC
15 | TRBD2 | TRBJ2-2 | - | TRBV9 | CASSVLPSGSRELFF | TGTGCCAGCAGCGTACTCCCTAGCGGATCCCGGGAGCTGTTTTTT
14 | TRBD1 | TRBJ1-3 | - | TRBV7-2 | CASRSGDRRNTIYF | TGTGCCAGCAGGTCGGGGGACAGAAGAAACACCATATATTTT
17 | - | TRBJ2-5 | - | TRBV5-1 | CASSSNLRSREQETQYF | TGCGCCAGCAGCTCCAACCTTAGATCCCGGGAGCAAGAGACCCAGTACTTC
14 | - | TRBJ1-3 | few | TRBV13 | CASSLGGSGNTIYF | TGTGCCAGCAGCTTGGGGGGGTCAGGAAACACCATATATTTT
16 | - | TRBJ1-5 | - | TRBV20-1 | CSASSGLGARMRPQHF | TGCAGTGCTAGTTCGGGCTTAGGGGCTAGGATGCGTCCCCAGCATTTT
15 | TRBD1 | TRBJ1-6 | few | TRBV9 | CASSGQGQVNSPLHF | TGTGCCAGCAGCGGACAAGGACAGGTCAATTCACCCCTCCACTTT
15 | - | TRBJ2-3 | many | TRBV7-2 | CASSLRRGNADTQYF | TGTGCCAGCAGCTTACGGCGCGGGAACGCAGATACGCAGTATTTT
15 | - | TRBJ1-5 | few | TRBV14 | CASSGRTNSNQPQHF | TGTGCCAGTTCGGGACGGACTAATAGCAATCAGCCCCAGCATTTT
14 | - | TRBJ1-2 | - | TRBV7-9 | CASSLPGATNGYTF | TGTGCCAGCAGCCTCCCAGGGGCCACCAATGGCTACACCTTC